One sample yielded the 4 T cell receptor beta chains listed below, sequenced in a study of blood T cell repertoires in COVID-19. The assay was immunoSEQ multiplex PCR, and TCRdb's table has in-frame clones only and misses some. In the table there are roughly 150,000 clones, around 80% of which are singletons. Sequenced sample: PBMCs or T cells enriched from blood (not recorded which). Receptors were obtained from a young woman who had been exposed to COVID-19.

The chain has TRBV6-4 and TRBJ1-2; 12 nucleotides align to TRBD1. Looked up from germline, CDR1 is MRHNA and CDR2 is SNTAGT. V dropped 0 bases and J dropped 4; count of bases not matched to a gene: 3. CDR3 size: 16 residues. CDR3 region: CASSDSGQGAFYGYTF. CDR3 bases: TGTGCCAGCAGTGACTCGGGACAGGGGGCCTTCTATGGCTACACCTTC.

This clone was seen a handful of times. The chain links TRBV11-2 to TRBJ1-2; 7 nucleotides align to TRBD1. This CDR3 is 14 amino acids long. With V trimmed by 5 bases and J by 5 bases, 8 bases remained unmatched. Germline V gene sequence: CDR1 SGHAT, CDR2 FQNNGV. The CDR3 is CASSGLGTDYGYTF. As DNA, the CDR3 is TGTGCCAGCAGCGGACTCGGGACAGATTATGGCTACACCTTC.

The gene calls are TRBV10-3 and TRBJ1-6; the D gene is possibly TRBD1 (6 bases). The CDR3 covers 17 residues. V lost 0 bases and J 9 bases, leaving 18 bases between the germline ends. Germline CDR1 and CDR2: ENHRY and SYGVKD. CDR3 amino acids: CAISESTFLMGASPLHF. CDR3 nucleotides: TGTGCCATCAGTGAGTCGACTTTCTTGATGGGGGCTTCACCCCTCCACTTT.

This clone appeared a single time. The V call is TRBV18, the J call TRBJ1-4; D gene uncertain. The germline V gene encodes CDR1 KGHSH and CDR2 LQKENI. CDR3 length: 15 residues. Trimming cost V 3 bases and J 8 bases, with 16 bases left between them. CDR3 amino acids: CASSPPSGIGEKLFF. CDR3 coding DNA: TGTGCCAGCTCACCTCCATCGGGGATAGGCGAAAAACTGTTTTTT. The variable domain in full, with the rest retrieved from reference TRBV18 and TRBJ1-4, is NAGVMQNPRHLVRRRGQEARLRCSPMKGHSHVYWYRQLPEEGLKFMVYLQKENIIDESGMPKERFSAEFPKEGPSILRIQQVVRGDSAAYFCASSPPSGIGEKLFFGSGTQLSVL.